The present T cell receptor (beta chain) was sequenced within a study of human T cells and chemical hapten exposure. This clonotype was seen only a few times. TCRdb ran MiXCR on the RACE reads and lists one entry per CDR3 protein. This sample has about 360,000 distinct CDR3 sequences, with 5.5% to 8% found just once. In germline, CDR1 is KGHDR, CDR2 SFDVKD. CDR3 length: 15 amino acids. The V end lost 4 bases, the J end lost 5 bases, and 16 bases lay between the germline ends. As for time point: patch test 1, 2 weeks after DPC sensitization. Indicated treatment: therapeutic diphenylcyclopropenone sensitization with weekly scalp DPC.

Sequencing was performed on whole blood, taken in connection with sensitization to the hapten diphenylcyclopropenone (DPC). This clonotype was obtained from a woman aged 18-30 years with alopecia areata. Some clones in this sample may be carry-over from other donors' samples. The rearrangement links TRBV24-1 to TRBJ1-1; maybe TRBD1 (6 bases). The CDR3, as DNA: TGTGCCACCAGTGACCATAAGACAGGAAGGACTGAAGCTTTCTTT. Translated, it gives CATSDHKTGRTEAFF.